The entry below describes one T cell receptor (beta chain). Its target is not known. These data belong to a study of T cell clusters in autoimmune cytopenias. Study conclusions and caveats: Primary autoimmune cytopenia patients seemingly lacked the physiological T cell clusters found in healthy donors.

Germline V gene lookup returns CDR1 DFQATT and CDR2 SNEGSKA (reference sequence). This CDR3 region has 14 residues. One tube held mixed TRB-A and TRB-B primer pools for touch-down PCR. After re-calling the multiplex PCR reads, TCRdb lists one entry per CDR3 protein, DNA absent. The listing records fewer than 1,500 distinct CDR3 sequences. Some 34,000 genome equivalents of blood DNA were amplified for TRB. The data also belong to a second study, concerning T cell repertoires in aging, cancer and after chemotherapy. That source adds: Age-matched healthy donors had significantly more diverse, less clonal blood TCR repertoires than untreated cancer patients. Rebound thymic output was suggested by rising median generation probability during chemotherapy in each cancer cohort. No conclusions about immunological memory after chemotherapy can be drawn from the repertoire data.

The chain uses TRBV20-1 and TRBJ1-5. The receptor was isolated from a human donor in good health. Sequencing input: peripheral blood. The CDR3 protein is CSARDRQSNQPQHF.